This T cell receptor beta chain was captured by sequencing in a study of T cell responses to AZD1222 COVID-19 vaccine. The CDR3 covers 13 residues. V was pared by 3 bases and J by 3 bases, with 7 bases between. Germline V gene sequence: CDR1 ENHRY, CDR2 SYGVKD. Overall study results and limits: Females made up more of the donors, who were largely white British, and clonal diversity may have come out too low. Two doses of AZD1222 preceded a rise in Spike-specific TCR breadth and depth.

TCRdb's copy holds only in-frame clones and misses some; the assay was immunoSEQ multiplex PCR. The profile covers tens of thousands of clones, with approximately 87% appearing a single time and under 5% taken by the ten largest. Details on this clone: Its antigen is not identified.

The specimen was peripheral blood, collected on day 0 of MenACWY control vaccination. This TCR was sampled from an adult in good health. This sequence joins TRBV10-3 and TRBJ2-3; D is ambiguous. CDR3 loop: CAISDPGTDTQYF. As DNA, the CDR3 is TGTGCCATCAGTGACCCAGGAACAGATACGCAGTATTTT.